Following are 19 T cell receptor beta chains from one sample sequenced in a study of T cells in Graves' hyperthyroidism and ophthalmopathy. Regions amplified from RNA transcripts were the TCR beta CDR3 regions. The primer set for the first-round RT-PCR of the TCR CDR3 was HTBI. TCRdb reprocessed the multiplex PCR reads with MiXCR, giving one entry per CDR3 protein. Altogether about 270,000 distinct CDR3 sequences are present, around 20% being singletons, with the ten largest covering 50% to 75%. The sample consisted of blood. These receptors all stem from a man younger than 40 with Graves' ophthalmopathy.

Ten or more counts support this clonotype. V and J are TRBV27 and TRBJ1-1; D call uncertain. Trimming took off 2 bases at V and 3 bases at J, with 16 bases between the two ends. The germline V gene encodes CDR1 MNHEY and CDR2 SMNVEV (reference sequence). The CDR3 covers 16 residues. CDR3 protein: CASSLGRWRADTEAFF. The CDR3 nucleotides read TGTGCCAGCAGTTTAGGTCGTTGGAGGGCGGACACTGAAGCTTTCTTT.

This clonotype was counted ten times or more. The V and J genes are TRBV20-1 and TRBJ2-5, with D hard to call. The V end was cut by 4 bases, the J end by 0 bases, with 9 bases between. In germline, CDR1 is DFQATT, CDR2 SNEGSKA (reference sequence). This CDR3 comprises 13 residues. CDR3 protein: CSATHGYQETQYF. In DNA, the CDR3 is TGCAGTGCTACTCACGGATACCAAGAGACCCAGTACTTC.

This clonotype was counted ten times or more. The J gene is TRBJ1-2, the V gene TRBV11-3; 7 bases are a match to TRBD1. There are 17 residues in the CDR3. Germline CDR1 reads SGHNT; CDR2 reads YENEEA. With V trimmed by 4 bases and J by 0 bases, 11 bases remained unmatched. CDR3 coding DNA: TGTGCCAGCAGCTCCACCCCCCAGGGGGAAGCTAACTATGGCTACACCTTC. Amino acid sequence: CASSSTPQGEANYGYTF.

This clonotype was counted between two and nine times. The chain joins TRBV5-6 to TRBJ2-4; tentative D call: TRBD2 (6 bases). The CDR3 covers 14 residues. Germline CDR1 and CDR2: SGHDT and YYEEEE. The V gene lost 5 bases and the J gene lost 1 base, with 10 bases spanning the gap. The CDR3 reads CASRGRGAKNIQYF. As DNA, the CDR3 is TGTGCCAGCAGGGGACGGGGGGCCAAAAACATTCAGTACTTC.

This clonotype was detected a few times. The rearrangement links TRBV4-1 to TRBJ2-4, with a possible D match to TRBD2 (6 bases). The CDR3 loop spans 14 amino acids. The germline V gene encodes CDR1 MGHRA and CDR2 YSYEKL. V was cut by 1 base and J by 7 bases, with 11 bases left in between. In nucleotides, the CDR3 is TGCGCCAGCAGCCAAGCCGGGAGTAAGAACATTCAGTACTTC. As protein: CASSQAGSKNIQYF.

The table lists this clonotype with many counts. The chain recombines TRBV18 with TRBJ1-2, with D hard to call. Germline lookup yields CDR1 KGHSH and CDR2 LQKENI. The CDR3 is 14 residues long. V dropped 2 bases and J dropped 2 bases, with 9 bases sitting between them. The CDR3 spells CASSPIQRNYGYTF. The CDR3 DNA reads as TGTGCCAGCTCACCAATACAGAGAAACTATGGCTACACCTTC.

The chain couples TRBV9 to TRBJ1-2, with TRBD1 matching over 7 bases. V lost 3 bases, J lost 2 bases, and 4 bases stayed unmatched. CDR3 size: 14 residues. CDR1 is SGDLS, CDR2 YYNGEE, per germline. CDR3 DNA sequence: TGTGCCAGCAGCGCGACAGGGAAAAACTATGGCTACACCTTC. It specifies CASSATGKNYGYTF. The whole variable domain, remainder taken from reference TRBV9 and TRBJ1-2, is DSGVTQTPKHLITATGQRVTLRCSPRSGDLSVYWYQQSLDQGLQFLIQYYNGEERAKGNILERFSAQQFPDLHSELNLSSLELGDSALYFCASSATGKNYGYTFGSGTRLTVV.

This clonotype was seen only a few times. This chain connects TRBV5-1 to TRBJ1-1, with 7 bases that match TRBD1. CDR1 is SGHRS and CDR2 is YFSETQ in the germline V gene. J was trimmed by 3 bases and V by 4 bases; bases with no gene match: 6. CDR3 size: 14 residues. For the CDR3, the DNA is TGCGCCAGCAGCACCGAACAGGGGTACACTGAAGCTTTCTTT. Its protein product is CASSTEQGYTEAFF.

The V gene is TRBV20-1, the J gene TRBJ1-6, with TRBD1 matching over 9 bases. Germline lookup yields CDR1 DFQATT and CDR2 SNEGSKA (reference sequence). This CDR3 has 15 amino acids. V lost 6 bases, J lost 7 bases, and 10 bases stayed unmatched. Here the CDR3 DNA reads TGCAGTGCCAGAAAGATTGGACAGGGGAATTCACCCCTCCACTTT. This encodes CSARKIGQGNSPLHF.

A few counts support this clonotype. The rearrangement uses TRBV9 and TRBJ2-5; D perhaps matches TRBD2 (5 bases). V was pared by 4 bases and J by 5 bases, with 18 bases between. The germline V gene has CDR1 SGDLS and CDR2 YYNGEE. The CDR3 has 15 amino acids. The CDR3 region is CASSLEGITRETQYF. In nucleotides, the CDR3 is TGTGCCAGCAGCCTAGAGGGTATCACGAGGGAGACCCAGTACTTC.

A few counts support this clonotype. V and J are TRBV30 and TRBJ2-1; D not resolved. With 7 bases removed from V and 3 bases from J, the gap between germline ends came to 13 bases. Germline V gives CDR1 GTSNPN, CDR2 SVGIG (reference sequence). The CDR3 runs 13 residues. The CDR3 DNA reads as TGTGCCTCCGGGTACTGGGGCTACAATGAGCAGTTCTTC. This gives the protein CASGYWGYNEQFF.

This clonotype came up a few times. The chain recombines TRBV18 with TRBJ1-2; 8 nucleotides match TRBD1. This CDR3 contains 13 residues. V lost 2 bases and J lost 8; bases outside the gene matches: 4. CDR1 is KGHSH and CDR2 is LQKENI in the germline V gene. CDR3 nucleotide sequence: TGTGCCAGCTCACCAGGGACAGGCCAAGGCTACACCTTC. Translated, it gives CASSPGTGQGYTF.

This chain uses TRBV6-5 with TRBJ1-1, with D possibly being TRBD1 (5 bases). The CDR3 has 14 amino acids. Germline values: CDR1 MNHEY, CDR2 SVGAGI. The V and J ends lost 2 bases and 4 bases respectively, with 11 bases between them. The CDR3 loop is CASSYGQGSTEAFF. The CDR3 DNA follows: TGTGCCAGCAGTTACGGGCAGGGTTCCACTGAAGCTTTCTTT.

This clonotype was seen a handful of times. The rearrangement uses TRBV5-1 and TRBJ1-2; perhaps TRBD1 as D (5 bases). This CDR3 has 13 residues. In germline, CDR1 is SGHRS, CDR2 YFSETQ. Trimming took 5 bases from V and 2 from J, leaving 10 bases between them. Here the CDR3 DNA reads TGCGCCAGCAGGGCCGGGGCCAACTATGGCTACACCTTC. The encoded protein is CASRAGANYGYTF.

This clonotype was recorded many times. CDR3 sequence reads: CASINPQGITEAFF. CDR3 in DNA: TGTGCCAGCATCAACCCACAGGGAATCACTGAAGCTTTCTTT. The V gene is TRBV28, the J gene TRBJ1-1; D perhaps matches TRBD1 (6 bases). The CDR3 extends over 14 amino acids. Germline CDR1 is MDHEN and CDR2 is SYDVKM. Trimming took 7 bases from V and 4 from J, leaving 16 bases between them. The full variable domain, completed using reference TRBV28 and TRBJ1-1, is DVKVTQSSRYLVKRTGEKVFLECVQDMDHENMFWYRQDPGLGLRLIYFSYDVKMKEKGDIPEGYSVSREKKERFSLILESASTNQTSMYLCASINPQGITEAFFGQGTRLTVV.

The CDR3, as DNA: TGTGCCAGCAGTTTATCCCCTGAAGCTTTCTTT. It encodes CASSLSPEAFF. V gene TRBV28 combines with J gene TRBJ1-1; D call uncertain. V was clipped by 1 base and J by 6 bases, with 3 bases between them. Germline loops: CDR1 MDHEN, CDR2 SYDVKM. This CDR3 has 11 amino acids.

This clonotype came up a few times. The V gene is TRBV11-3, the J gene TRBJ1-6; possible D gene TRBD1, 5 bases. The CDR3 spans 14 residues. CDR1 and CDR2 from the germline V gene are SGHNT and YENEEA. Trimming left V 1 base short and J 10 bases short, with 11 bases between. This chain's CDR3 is CASSLVQGGSPLHF. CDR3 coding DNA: TGTGCCAGCAGCTTAGTTCAGGGAGGCTCACCCCTCCACTTT.

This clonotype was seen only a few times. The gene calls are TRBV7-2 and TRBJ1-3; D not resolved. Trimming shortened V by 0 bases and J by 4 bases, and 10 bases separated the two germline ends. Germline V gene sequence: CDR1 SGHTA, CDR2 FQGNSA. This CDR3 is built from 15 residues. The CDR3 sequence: CASSLAGQKGNTIYF. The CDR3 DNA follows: TGTGCCAGCAGCTTAGCTGGGCAGAAAGGAAACACCATATATTTT.

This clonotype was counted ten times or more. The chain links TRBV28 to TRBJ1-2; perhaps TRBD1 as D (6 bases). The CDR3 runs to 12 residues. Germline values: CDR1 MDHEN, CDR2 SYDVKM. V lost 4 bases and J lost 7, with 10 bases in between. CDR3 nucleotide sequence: TGTGCCAGCAGTTCCAGGGGTGGTGGCTACACCTTC. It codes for CASSSRGGGYTF.